This T cell receptor (beta chain) is from a study of CD8+CD57+ T cells in acquired aplastic anemia. Study-wide results and caveats: Shared by patients and controls, around 27 CD8+ CDR3s were abundant in patients.

Notes on this clonotype: As yet, its antigen is unknown.

Genomic DNA constituted the template upon which TCR beta VDJ and CDR3 profiling was performed. TCRdb reprocessed the reads with MiXCR, giving one entry per CDR3 protein. The data contain some 170,000 distinct CDR3 sequences, around half of them seen just once; the ten biggest clones take up over 0.95%. Patients included in sequencing had previously demonstrated CD8+CD57+ cell expansion by flow cytometry. Each patient carried a diagnosis of severe acquired aplastic anemia. The CDR3 runs 14 residues. After removal of 6 bases from V and 10 bases from J, the junction contained 7 bases not matched to a gene. Germline V lookup: CDR1 ENHRY, CDR2 SYGVKD.

The source material was sorted CD4+, CD8+, or CD8+CD57+ T cells (not recorded which) from PBMCs. J is TRBJ1-6 and V is TRBV10-3, with 9 nucleotides matching TRBD1. This sequence originates from a human donor with aplastic anemia. The DNA of the CDR3 is TGTGCCATCAGGGGGACAGGGTCGGGATCACCCCTCCACTTT. This codes for CAIRGTGSGSPLHF.